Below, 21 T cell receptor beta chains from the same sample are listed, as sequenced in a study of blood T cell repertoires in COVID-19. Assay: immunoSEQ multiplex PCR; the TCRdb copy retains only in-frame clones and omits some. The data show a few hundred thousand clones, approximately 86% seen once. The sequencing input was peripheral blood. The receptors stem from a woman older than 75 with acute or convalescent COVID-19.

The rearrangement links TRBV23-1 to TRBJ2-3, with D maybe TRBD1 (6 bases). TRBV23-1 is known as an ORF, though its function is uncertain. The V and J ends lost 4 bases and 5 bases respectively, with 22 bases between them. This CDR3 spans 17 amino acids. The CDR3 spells CASSLPGHPGGRDTQYF. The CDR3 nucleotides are TGCGCCAGCAGTCTTCCGGGACACCCTGGGGGAAGAGATACGCAGTATTTT.

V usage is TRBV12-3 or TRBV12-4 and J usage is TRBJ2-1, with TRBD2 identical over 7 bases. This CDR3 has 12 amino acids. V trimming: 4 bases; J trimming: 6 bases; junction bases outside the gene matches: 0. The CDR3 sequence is CASSWTSNEQFF. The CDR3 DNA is TGTGCCAGCAGTTGGACTAGCAATGAGCAGTTCTTC.

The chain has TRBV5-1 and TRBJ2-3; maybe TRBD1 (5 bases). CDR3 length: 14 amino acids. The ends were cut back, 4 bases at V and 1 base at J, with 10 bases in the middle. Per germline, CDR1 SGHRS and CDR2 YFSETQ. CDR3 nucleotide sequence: TGCGCCAGCAGCGCCGGACAACGCACAGATACGCAGTATTTT. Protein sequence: CASSAGQRTDTQYF.

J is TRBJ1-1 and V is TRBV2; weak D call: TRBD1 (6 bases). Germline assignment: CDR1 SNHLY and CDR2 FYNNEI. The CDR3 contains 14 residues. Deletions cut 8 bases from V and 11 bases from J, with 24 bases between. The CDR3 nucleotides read TGTGCCAGCGGAACCGGGACAAATTCTCCGAGGGCTTTCTTT. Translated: CASGTGTNSPRAFF.

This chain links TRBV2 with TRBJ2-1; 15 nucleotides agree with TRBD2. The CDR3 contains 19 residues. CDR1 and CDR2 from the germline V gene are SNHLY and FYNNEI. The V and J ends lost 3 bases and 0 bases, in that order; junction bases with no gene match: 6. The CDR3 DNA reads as TGTGCCAGCAGTGATCCGGGGACTAGCGGGGGGAGCTCCTACAATGAGCAGTTCTTC. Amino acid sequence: CASSDPGTSGGSSYNEQFF.

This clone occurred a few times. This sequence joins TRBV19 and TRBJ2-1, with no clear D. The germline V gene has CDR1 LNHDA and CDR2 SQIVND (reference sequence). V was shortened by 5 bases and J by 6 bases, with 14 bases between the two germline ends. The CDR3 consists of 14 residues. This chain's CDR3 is CASSSGLQSNEQFF. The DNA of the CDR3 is TGTGCCAGTAGTTCGGGTCTCCAAAGCAATGAGCAGTTCTTC.

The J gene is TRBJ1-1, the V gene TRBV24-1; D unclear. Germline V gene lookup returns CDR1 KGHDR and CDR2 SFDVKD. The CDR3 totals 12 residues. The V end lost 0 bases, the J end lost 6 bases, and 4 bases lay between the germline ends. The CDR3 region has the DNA TGTGCCACCAGTGATTTGCTCTCTGAAGCTTTCTTT. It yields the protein CATSDLLSEAFF.

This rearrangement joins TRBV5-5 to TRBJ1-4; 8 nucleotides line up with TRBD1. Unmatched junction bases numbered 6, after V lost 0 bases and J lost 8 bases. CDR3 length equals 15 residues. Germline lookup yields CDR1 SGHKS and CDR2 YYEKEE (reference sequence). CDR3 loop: CASSLGTGSREKLFF. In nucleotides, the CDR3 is TGTGCCAGCAGCTTGGGGACAGGGAGTCGAGAAAAACTGTTTTTT.

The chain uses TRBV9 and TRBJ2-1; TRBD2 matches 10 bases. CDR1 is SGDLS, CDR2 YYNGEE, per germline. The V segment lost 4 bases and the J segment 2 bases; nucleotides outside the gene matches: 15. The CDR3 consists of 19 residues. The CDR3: CASSPHGGASGGPYNEQFF. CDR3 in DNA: TGTGCCAGCAGCCCTCATGGTGGGGCTAGCGGGGGACCCTACAATGAGCAGTTCTTC.

The CDR3 DNA reads TGTGCCAGCAGCAGCCCCGGGACAGGGGCAGATACGCAGTATTTT. It specifies CASSSPGTGADTQYF. The rearrangement joins TRBV5-4 to TRBJ2-3, with TRBD1 matching 10 bases. V dropped 4 bases and J dropped 4; count of bases not matched to a gene: 6. Germline CDR1 SGHNT, CDR2 YYREEE (reference sequence). This CDR3 has 15 amino acids.

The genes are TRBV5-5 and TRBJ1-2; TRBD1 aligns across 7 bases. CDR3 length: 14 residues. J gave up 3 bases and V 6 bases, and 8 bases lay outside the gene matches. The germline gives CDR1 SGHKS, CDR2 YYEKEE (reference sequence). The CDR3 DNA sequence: TGTGCCAGCAATGAAGGGACAGCTCACTATGGCTACACCTTC. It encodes CASNEGTAHYGYTF.

CDR3 nucleotide sequence: TGTGCCAGCAGCCTCACCCCAGATGAAAAACTGTTTTTT. Translated: CASSLTPDEKLFF. This chain joins TRBV25-1 and TRBJ1-4; D not resolved. The CDR3 runs to 13 residues. In germline, CDR1 is MGHDK, CDR2 SYGVNS. The V end was cut by 6 bases, the J end by 6 bases, with 11 bases between.

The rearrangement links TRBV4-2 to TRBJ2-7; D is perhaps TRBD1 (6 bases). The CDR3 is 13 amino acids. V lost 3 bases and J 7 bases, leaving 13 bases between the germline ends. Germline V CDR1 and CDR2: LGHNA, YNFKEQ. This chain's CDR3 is CASSQEPDREQYF. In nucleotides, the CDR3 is TGTGCCAGCAGCCAGGAACCTGACAGGGAGCAGTACTTC.

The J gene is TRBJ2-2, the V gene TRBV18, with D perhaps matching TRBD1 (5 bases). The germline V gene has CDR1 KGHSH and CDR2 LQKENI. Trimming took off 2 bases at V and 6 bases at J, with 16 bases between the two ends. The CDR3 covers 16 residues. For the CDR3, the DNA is TGTGCCAGCTCACCAGTCGGGCAGGGCATAGCCGGGGAGCTGTTTTTT. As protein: CASSPVGQGIAGELFF.

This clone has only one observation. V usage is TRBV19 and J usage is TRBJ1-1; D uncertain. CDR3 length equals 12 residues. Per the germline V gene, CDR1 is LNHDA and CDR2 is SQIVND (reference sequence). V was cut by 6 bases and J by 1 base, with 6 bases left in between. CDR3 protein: CASRARNTEAFF. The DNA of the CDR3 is TGTGCCAGTAGGGCTAGGAACACTGAAGCTTTCTTT.

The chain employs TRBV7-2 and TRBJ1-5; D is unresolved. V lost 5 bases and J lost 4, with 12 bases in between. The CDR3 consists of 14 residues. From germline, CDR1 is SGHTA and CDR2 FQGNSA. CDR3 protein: CASSGRHNNQPQHF. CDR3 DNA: TGTGCCAGCAGCGGCCGACATAATAATCAGCCCCAGCATTTT.

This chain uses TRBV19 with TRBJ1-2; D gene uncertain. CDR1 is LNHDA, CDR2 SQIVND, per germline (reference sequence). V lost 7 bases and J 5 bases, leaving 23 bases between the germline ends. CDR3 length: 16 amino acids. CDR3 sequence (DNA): TGTGCCAGTACCGCTGGGCTCCACCAACAACGGTATGGCTACACCTTC. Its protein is CASTAGLHQQRYGYTF.

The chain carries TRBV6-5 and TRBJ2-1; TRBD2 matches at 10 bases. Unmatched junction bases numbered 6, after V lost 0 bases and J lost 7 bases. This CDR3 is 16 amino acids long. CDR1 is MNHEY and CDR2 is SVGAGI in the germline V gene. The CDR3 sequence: CASSYSRAGGWNEQFF. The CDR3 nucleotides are TGTGCCAGCAGTTACTCCAGAGCGGGGGGGTGGAATGAGCAGTTCTTC.

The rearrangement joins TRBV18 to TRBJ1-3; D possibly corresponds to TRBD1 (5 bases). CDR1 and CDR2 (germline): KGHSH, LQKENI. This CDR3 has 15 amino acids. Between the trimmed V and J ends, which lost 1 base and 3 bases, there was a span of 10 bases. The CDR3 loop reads CASSPRTGGGNTIYF. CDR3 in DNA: TGTGCCAGCTCACCACGGACGGGGGGTGGAAACACCATATATTTT.

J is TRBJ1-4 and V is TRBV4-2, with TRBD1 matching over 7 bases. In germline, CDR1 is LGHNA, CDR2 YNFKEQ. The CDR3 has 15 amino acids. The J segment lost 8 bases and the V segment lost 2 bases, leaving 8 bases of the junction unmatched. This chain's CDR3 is CASSQSKGAGEKLFF. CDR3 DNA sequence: TGTGCCAGCAGCCAATCAAAGGGGGCGGGAGAAAAACTGTTTTTT.

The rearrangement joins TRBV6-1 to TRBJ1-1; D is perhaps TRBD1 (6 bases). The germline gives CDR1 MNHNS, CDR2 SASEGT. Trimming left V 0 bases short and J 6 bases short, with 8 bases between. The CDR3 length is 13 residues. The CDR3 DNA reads TGTGCCAGCAGTGAAGCAGGGGGGGCTGAAGCTTTCTTT. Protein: CASSEAGGAEAFF.